Listed below are T cell receptor beta chains from one sample, sequenced in a study of blood T cell repertoires in COVID-19. Some clones are missing from TCRdb's copy, which holds only in-frame ones; the method was immunoSEQ multiplex PCR. Of 150,000 to 200,000 clones detected, around 80% appear once; the ten largest clones hold 6.5% to 8.5%. Sequencing input: peripheral blood. These receptors were taken from a human donor with acute or convalescent COVID-19. The donor label of this sample is uncertain. Each CDR3 is given with its conserved first and last residue.

j_gene: TRBJ1-2
v_gene: TRBV5-1
CDR3aa: CASSAETGNYGYTF

j_gene: TRBJ1-5
v_gene: TRBV7-6
CDR3aa: CASSLAGAANQPQHF

j_gene: TRBJ2-2
v_gene: TRBV30
CDR3aa: CAWERGSGRTEELFF

j_gene: TRBJ2-3
v_gene: TRBV11-3
CDR3aa: CASSLGQGTDTQYF

j_gene: TRBJ1-6
v_gene: TRBV28
CDR3aa: CASSSGTGNSPLHF

j_gene: TRBJ1-1
v_gene: TRBV9
CDR3aa: CASSPRYPLEAFF

j_gene: TRBJ2-7
v_gene: TRBV3-1/TRBV3-2
CDR3aa: CASSQGAAVILEQYF

j_gene: TRBJ2-1
v_gene: TRBV2
CDR3aa: CASSARRGSYNEQFF

j_gene: TRBJ2-1
v_gene: TRBV19
CDR3aa: CASTTPGRATNEQFF

j_gene: TRBJ2-2
v_gene: TRBV9
CDR3aa: CASSVASGTVGELFF

j_gene: TRBJ2-1
v_gene: TRBV7-9
CDR3aa: CASSPIPGQGDHGEQFF

j_gene: TRBJ2-1
v_gene: TRBV5-1
CDR3aa: CASSVGLAPSHEQFF

j_gene: TRBJ1-5
v_gene: TRBV5-6
CDR3aa: CASSSRNRAASNQPQHF

j_gene: TRBJ2-1
v_gene: TRBV19
CDR3aa: CASSIPSGGNNEQFF

j_gene: TRBJ1-5
v_gene: TRBV6-1
CDR3aa: CASSEGRGLTQPQHF

j_gene: TRBJ1-1
v_gene: TRBV9
CDR3aa: CASSVELGTEAFF

j_gene: TRBJ2-2
v_gene: TRBV7-7
CDR3aa: CATTPSILAGGAGELFF

j_gene: TRBJ1-4
v_gene: TRBV7-2
CDR3aa: CASSPYRVANEKLFF

j_gene: TRBJ2-7
v_gene: TRBV29-1
CDR3aa: CSVARVQGGRLNSYEQYF

j_gene: TRBJ1-6
v_gene: TRBV30
CDR3aa: CAWSPGQGGSPLHF

j_gene: TRBJ2-5
v_gene: TRBV28
CDR3aa: CASSLPSRGSLETQYF

j_gene: TRBJ1-5
v_gene: TRBV29-1
CDR3aa: CSVEEDINQPQHF

j_gene: TRBJ2-3
v_gene: TRBV3-1/TRBV3-2
CDR3aa: CASSLRSRYRGYGTDTQYF

j_gene: TRBJ2-7
v_gene: TRBV2
CDR3aa: CASSEGAGSPYEQYF

j_gene: TRBJ1-1
v_gene: TRBV6-5
CDR3aa: CASSLVEDTEAFF